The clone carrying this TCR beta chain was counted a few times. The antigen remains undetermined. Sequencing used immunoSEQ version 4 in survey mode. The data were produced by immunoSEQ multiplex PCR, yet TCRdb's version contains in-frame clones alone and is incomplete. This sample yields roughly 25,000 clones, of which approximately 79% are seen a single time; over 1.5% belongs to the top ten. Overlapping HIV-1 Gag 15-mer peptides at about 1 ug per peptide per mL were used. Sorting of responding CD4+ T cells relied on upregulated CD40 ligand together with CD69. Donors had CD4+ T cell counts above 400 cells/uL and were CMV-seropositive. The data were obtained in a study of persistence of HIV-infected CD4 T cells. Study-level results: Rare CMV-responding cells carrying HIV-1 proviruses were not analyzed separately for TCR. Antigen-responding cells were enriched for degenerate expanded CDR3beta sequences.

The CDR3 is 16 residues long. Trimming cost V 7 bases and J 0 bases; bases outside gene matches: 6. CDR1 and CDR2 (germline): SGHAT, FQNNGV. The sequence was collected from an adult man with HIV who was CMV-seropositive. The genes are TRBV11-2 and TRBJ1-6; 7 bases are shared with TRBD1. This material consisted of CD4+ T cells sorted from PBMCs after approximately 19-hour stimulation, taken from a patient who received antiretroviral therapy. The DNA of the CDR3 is TGTGCCAGCACCGGGACAGAACGCTCCTATAATTCACCCCTCCACTTT. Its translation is CASTGTERSYNSPLHF.